This TCR beta chain was documented in a study of T cells in localized non-small cell lung cancer. Data came from immunoSEQ multiplex PCR; TCRdb stores just in-frame clones and leaves some out. This table has tens of thousands of clones, approximately 90% appearing once. The CDR3 length is 20 residues. Germline V gene sequence: CDR1 MGHRA, CDR2 YSYEKL. Unmatched junction bases numbered 7, after V lost 0 bases and J lost 0 bases. This sequence originates from a woman aged 40 to 75 with stage III lung adenocarcinoma. The J gene is TRBJ2-1, the V gene TRBV4-1; 14 bases align to TRBD2. The sequenced sample was peripheral blood mononuclear cells, obtained before any cancer treatment. This CDR3 is CASSQEVGLAGASSYNEQFF. CDR3 nucleotides: TGCGCCAGCAGCCAAGAAGTGGGACTAGCGGGAGCCAGCTCCTACAATGAGCAGTTCTTC.